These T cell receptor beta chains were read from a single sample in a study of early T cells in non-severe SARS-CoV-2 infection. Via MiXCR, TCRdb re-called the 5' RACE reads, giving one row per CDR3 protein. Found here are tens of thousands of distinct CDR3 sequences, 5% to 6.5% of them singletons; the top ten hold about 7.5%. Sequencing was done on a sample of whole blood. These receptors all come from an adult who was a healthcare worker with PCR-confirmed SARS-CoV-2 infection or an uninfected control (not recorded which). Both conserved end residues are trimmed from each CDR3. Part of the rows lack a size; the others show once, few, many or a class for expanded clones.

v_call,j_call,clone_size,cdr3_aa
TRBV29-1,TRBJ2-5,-,SVRRNQETQY
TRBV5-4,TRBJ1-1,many,ASSGKTENTEAF
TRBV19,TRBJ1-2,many,ASRMPGQQSMGYT
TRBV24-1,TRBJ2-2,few,ATSDNPTAERHTGELF
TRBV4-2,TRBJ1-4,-,ASSHAGGDEKLF
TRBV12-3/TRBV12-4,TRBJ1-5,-,ATNDRGNQPQH
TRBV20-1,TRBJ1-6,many,SARDLGRNNSPLH
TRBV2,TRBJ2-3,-,ASRETGSSTDTQY
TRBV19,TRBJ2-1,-,ASSPTGFNEQF
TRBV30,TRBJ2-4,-,AWSVGGKGAVNIQY
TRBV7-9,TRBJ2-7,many,ASSSWGYEQY
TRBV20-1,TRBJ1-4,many,SARAPGQGLRLF
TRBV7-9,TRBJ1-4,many,ASSLAGGGEKLF
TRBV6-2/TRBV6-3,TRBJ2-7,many,ASSYSRVEDEQY
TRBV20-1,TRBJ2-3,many,SASRGEGQADTQY
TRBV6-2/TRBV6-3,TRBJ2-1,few,ASSYWQGAYNEQF
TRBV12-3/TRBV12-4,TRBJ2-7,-,ASSRNQGLAGYEQY
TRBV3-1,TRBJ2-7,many,ASSQDPQRERSYEQY
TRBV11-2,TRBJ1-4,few,ASSRRTDYNEKLF
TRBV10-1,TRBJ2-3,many,ASSDGISGSTDTQY
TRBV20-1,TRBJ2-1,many,SAPLAGGWGEQF
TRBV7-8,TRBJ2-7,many,ASSLRPGQGAGEQY
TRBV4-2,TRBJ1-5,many,ASSQDMGPNQPQH
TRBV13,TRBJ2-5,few,ASSGTAQETQY
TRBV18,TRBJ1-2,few,ASSHKWDVEGYT
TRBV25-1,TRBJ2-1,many,ASTPQGSGIHEQF
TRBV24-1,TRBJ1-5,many,ATSGGIPNQPQH
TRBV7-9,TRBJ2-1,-,ASRFGLAGAYEQF
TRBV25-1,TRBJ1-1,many,ASSELSRDRGEAF
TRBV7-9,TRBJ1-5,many,ASSQRKEQPQH
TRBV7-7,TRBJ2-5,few,ASTPGGTGGVETQY
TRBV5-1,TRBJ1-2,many,ASSLSGQANYGYT
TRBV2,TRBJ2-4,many,ASSEEASGVAKNIQY
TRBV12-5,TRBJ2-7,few,ASGLTTGTGWNEQY
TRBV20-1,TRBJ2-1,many,SASPGLAINEQF
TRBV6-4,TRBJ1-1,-,ASSERGENTEAF
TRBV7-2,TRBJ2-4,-,ASSLADGRTKNIQY
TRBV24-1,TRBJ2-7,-,ATQLGDGEQY
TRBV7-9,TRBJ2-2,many,ASTRGAWTGELF
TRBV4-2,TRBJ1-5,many,ASSQGNFGYQPQH
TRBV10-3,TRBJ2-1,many,AIRQTSGKYNEQF
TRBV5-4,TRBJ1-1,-,ASSFPGGYGTEAF
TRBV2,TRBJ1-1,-,ASSLQWEAF
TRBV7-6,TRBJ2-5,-,ASSPSGATQETQY
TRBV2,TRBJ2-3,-,ASSEVYTQY
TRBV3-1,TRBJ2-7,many,ASSHAPYGTTYEQY
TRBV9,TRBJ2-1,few,ASSVNSYNEQF
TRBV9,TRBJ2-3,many,ASSPTGFADTQY
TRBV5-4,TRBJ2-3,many,ASNRGDTDTQY
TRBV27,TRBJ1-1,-,ASSFQGVDTEAF
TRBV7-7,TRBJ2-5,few,ASSYTGSQETQY
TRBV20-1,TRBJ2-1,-,SARALASGRSYNEQF
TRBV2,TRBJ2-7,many,ASSLKDRGPYEQY
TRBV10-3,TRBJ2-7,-,AISGTGASYEQY
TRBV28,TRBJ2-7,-,ASSPIAGTSNFYEQY
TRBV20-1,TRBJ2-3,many,SARVAGPSTDTQY
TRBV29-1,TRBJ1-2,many,SAALSDRLHT